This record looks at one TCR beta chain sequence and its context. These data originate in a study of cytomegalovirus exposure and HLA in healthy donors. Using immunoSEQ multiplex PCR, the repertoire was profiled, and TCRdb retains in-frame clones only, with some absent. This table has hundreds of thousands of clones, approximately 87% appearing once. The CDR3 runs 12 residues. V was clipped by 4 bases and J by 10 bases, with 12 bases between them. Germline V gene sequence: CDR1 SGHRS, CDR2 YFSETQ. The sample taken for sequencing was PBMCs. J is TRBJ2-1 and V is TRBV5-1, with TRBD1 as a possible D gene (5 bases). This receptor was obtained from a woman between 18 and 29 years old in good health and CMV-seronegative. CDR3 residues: CASSPGKLEQFF. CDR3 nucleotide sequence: TGCGCCAGCAGCCCAGGGAAATTAGAGCAGTTCTTC.